This T cell receptor beta chain was captured in a study of cytomegalovirus exposure and HLA in healthy donors. Regarding the study as a whole: Later analysis reportedly placed an Asian-associated ancestry cluster below the approximately 680-donor mean in N-insertions. Follow-up analysis found HLA locus-dependent TCR association rates, highest for DRB1 and lowest for HLA-C.

The PCR made use of 60 Vbeta and 13 Jbeta primers. This table comes from immunoSEQ multiplex PCR, and its TCRdb copy is limited to in-frame clones, with some not included. The data contain about 190,000 clones, about an eighth of them seen just once; the ten biggest clones take up less than 8.5%. Germline V gene data show CDR1 as SGHNT and CDR2 as YYREEE (reference sequence). The CDR3 spans 16 residues. V shed 4 bases, J shed 0 bases, and the junction held 4 bases outside the gene matches. With regard to this clone: Its antigen is as yet unknown.

The receptor was isolated from a man over 45 in good health and CMV-seropositive. The sequencing input was PBMCs. This chain connects TRBV5-4 to TRBJ1-4, with 9 bases matching TRBD1. CDR3 sequence (DNA): TGTGCCAGCAGCCCAGGACAGGGGACAACTAATGAAAAACTGTTTTTT. Translated: CASSPGQGTTNEKLFF.